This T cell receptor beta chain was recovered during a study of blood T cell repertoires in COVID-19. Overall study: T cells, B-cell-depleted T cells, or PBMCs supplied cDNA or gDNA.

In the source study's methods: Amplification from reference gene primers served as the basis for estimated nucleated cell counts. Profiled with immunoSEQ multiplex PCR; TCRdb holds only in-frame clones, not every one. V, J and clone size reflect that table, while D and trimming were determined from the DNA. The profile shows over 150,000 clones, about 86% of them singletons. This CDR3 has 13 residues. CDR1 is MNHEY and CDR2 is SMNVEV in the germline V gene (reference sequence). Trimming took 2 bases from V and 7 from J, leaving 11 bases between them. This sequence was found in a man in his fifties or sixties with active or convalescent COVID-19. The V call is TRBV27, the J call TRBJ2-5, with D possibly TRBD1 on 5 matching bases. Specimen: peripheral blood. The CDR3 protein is CASSLPGSATQYF. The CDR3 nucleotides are TGTGCCAGCAGTTTACCAGGGTCGGCGACCCAGTACTTC.